The rows below give T cell receptor beta chains drawn from one sample of a study of TIL therapy for anti-PD-1-resistant metastatic lung cancer. Profiling relied on immunoSEQ multiplex PCR, and the TCRdb table lists in-frame clones only, not all of them. The table includes approximately 97,000 clones, 55% to 75% detected once. Sequencing was performed on tumor tissue, taken at baseline. The receptors were sampled from a person aged 25-80 years with non-small cell lung cancer. Both conserved end residues are trimmed from each CDR3. The order of the fields is J gene, V gene, CDR3 protein.

>TRBJ2-3|TRBV24-1
ATSDFAGEGETDTQY
>TRBJ2-1|TRBV24-1
ATSGQGAYGSYNEQF
>TRBJ2-2|TRBV27
ASRHTGELF
>TRBJ2-1|TRBV7-2
ASSLERPSYNEQF
>TRBJ1-6|TRBV7-6
ASSYGTGDASPLH
>TRBJ2-2|TRBV11-2
ASSQMNTGELF
>TRBJ1-5|TRBV3-1/TRBV3-2
ASSFQGEIQPQH
>TRBJ2-3|TRBV9
ASSVGEVTDTQY
>TRBJ2-1|TRBV27
ASRGRGHNEQF
>TRBJ1-1|TRBV30
AWRERAVNTEAF
>TRBJ1-3|TRBV28
ASSLQGVRYTIY
>TRBJ1-1|TRBV5-1
ASSLAPTEFLLDTEAF
>TRBJ2-7|TRBV7-2
ASSAYTSLSYEQY
>TRBJ2-7|TRBV10-1
ASSESKGSSYEQY
>TRBJ2-1|TRBV10-2
ASRAGEYNEQF
>TRBJ2-7|TRBV28
ASIGGYEQY
>TRBJ1-6|TRBV7-3
ASSLSGGGSSPLH
>TRBJ2-5|TRBV19
ARASRETQY
>TRBJ1-2|TRBV2
ASSERRANGYT
>TRBJ2-1|TRBV5-6
ASSLLAGASYNEQF
>TRBJ2-7|TRBV6-2/TRBV6-3
ASSYLREQY
>TRBJ2-7|TRBV18
ASSPRSARVYEQY
>TRBJ2-5|TRBV4-2
ASSQGTSGAQETQY
>TRBJ2-7|TRBV28
ASIQGTGRYEQY
>TRBJ1-5|TRBV15
ATSSGTARLPQPQH
>TRBJ1-1|TRBV19
ASSARDRGRIRTEAF
>TRBJ2-7|TRBV7-6
ASSLDGRGVYEQY
>TRBJ1-4|TRBV7-8
ASSLGLFVAGDEKLF
>TRBJ1-4|TRBV12-3/TRBV12-4
ASSANEKLF
>TRBJ2-7|TRBV15
ATSRDSGYEQY
>TRBJ2-5|TRBV7-3
ASSLFPAREETQY